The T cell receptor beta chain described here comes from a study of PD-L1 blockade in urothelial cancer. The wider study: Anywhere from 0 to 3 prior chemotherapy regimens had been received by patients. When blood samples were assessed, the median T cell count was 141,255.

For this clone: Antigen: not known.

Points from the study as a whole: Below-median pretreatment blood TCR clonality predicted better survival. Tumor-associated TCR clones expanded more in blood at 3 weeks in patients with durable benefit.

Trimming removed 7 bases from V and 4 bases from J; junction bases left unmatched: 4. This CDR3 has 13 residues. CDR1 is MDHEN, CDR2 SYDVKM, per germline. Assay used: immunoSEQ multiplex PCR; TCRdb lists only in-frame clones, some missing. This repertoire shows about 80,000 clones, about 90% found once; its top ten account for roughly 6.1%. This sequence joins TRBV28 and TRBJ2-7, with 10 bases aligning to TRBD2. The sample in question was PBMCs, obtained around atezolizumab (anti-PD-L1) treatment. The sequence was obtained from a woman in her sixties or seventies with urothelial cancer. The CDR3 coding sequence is TGTGCCAGCAACTTAGCGGGAGGTTACGAGCAGTACTTC. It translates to CASNLAGGYEQYF.